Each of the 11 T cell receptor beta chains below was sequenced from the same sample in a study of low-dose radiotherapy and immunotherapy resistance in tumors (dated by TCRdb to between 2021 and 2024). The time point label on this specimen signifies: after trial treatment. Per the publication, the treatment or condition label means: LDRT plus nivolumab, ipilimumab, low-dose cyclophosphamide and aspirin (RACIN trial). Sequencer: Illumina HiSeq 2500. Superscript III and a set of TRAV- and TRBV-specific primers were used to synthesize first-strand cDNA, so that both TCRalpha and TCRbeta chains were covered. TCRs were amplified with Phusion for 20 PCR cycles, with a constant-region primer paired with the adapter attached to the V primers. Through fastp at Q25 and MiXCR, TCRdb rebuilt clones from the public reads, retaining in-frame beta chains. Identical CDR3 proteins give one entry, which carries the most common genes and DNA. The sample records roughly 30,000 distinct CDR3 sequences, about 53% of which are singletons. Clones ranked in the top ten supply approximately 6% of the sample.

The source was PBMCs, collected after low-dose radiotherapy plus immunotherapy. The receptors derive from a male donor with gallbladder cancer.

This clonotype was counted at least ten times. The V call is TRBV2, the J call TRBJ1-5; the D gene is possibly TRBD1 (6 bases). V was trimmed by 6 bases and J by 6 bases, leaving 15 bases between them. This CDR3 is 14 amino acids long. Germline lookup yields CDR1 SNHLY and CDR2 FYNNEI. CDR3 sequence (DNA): TGTGCCAGCAGAGCAGGGGTAAGCGGTCAGCCCCAGCATTTT. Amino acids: CASRAGVSGQPQHF.

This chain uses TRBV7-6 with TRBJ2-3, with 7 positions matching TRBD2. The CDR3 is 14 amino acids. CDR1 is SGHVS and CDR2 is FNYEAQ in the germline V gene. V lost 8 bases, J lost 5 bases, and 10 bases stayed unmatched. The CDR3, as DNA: TGTGCCAGCGGGGAGGGAGGCCGCATAGATACGCAGTATTTT. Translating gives CASGEGGRIDTQYF.

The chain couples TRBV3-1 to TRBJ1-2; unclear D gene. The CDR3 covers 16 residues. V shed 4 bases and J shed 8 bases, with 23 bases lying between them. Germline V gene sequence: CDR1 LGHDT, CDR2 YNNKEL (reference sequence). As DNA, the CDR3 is TGTGCCAGCAGCCGACTCGGACGGGCCGATCTGGAGGGCTACACCTTC. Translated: CASSRLGRADLEGYTF.

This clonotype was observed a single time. The CDR3 reads CASSLTSGMYEQFF. The DNA of the CDR3 is TGTGCCAGCAGCCTGACTAGCGGGATGTATGAGCAGTTCTTC. The chain employs TRBV7-8 and TRBJ2-1; 11 bases are shared with TRBD2. The CDR3 sequence is 14 residues long. The germline gives CDR1 SGHVS, CDR2 FQNEAQ. V lost 5 bases and J lost 8; bases outside the gene matches: 5.

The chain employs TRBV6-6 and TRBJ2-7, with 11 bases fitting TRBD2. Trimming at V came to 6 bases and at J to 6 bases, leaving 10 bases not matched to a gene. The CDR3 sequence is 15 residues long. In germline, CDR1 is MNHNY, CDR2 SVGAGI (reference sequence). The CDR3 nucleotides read TGTGCCAGCAGACGGACCTTAGCGGGGGGGCTCGAGCAGTACTTC. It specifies CASRRTLAGGLEQYF.

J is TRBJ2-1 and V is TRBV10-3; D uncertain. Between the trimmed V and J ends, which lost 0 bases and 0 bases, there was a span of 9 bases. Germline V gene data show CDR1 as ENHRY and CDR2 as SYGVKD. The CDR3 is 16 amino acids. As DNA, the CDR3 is TGTGCCATCAGTGAGTCCGGCGGATTCTCCTACAATGAGCAGTTCTTC. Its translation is CAISESGGFSYNEQFF.

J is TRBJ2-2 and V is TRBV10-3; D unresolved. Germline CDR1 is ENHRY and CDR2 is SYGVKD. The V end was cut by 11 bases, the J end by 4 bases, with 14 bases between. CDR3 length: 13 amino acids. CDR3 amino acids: CASTTSPTGELFF. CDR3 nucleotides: TGTGCCTCAACGACGAGTCCCACCGGGGAGCTGTTTTTT.

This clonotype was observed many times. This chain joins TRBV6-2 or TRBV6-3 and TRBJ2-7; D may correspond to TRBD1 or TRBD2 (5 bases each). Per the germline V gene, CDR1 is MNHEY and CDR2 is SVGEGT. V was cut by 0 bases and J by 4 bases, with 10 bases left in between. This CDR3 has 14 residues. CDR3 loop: CASSYSGTQYEQYF. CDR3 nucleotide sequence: TGTGCCAGCAGTTACTCAGGGACCCAGTACGAGCAGTACTTC.

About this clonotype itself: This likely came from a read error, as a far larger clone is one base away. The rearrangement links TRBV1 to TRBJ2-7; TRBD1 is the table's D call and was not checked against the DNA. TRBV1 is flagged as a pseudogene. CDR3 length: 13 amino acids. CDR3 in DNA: TGCGCCATCAGCCAAGATAGGGGATACGAGCAGTACTTC. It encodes CAISQDRGYEQYF.

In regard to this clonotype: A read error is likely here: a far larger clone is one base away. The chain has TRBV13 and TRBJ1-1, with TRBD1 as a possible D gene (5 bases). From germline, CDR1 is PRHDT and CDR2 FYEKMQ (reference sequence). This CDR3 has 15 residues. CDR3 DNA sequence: TGTGCCACCAGCAGAGGCTCGACAGTGAACACTGAAGCTCTCTTT. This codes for CATSRGSTVNTEALF.

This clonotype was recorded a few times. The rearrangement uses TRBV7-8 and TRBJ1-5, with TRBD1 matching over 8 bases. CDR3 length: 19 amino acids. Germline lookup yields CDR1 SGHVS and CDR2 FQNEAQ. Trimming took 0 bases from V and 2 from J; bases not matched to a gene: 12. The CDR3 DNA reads TGTGCCAGCAGCTTAGCCGTCATGGACAGGGTCGGGGGCAATCAGCCCCAGCATTTT. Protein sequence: CASSLAVMDRVGGNQPQHF.